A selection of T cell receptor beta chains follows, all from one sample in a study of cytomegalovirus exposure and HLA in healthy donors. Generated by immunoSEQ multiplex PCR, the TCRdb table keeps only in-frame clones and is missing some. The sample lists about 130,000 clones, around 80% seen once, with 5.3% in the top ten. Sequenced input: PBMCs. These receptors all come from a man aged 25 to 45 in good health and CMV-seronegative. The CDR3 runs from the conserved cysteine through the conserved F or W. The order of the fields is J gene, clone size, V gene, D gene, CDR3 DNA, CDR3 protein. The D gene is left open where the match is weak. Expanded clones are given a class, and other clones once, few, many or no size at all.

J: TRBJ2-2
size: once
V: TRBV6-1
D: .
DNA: TGTGCCAGCAGGATCTATACAGGGAACACCGGGGAGCTGTTTTTT
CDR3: CASRIYTGNTGELFF

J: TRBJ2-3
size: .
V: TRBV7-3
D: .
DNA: TGTGCCAGCAGCCCAAGGGGTGGAGATACGCAGTATTTT
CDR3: CASSPRGGDTQYF

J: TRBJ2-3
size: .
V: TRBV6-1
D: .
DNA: TGTGCCAGCACCCTCCCGGGCAGCGGAGATACGCAGTATTTT
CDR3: CASTLPGSGDTQYF

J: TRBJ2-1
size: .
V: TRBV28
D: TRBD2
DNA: TGTGCCAGCAGCTCTAGCGGGAGGGCCTACAATGAGCAGTTCTTC
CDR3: CASSSSGRAYNEQFF

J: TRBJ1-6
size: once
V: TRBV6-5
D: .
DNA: TGTGCCAGCAGCCCAGGAAAGATTATACCCCTCCACTTT
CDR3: CASSPGKIIPLHF

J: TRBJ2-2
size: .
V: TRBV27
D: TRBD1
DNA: TGTGCCAGCAGTGACAGGGTAAACACCGGGGAGCTGTTTTTT
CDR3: CASSDRVNTGELFF

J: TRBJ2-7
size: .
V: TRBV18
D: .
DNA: TGTGCCAGCTCAAAGTCAGCGTCCTACGAGCAGTACTTC
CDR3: CASSKSASYEQYF

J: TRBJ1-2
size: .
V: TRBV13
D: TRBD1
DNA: TGTGCCAGCAGCTCCCGGGACAGGGTCGGCTACACCTTC
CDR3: CASSSRDRVGYTF

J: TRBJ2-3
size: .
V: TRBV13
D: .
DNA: TGTGCCAGCAGCTTCCGGGGAGCGGACGATACGCAGTATTTT
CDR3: CASSFRGADDTQYF

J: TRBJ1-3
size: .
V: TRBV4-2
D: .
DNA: TGTGCCAGCAGCCATCACAGCATTTACTCTGGAAACACCATATATTTT
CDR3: CASSHHSIYSGNTIYF

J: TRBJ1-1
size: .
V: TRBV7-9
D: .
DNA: TGTGCCAGCAGCTTGAGTTTGTTTGACACTGAAGCTTTCTTT
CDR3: CASSLSLFDTEAFF

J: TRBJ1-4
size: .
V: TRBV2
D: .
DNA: TGTGCCAGCAGTGTAGACTGGGGGCAGTATGAAAAACTGTTTTTT
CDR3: CASSVDWGQYEKLFF

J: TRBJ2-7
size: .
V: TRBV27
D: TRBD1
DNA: TGTGCCAGCAGTTTCAGACAGGGAACGTACGAGCAGTACTTC
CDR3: CASSFRQGTYEQYF

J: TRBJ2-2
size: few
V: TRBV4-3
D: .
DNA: TGCGCCAGCAGCCAAGAACGGGACACCGGGGAGCTGTTTTTT
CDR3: CASSQERDTGELFF

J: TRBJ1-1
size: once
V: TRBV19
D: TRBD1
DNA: TGTGCCAGTAGGTTTCAGACAGGGGGATACACTGAAGCTTTCTTT
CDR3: CASRFQTGGYTEAFF

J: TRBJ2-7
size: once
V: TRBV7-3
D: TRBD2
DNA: TGTGCCAGCAGCTTAGAGGCGGGAGCCTACGAGCAGTACTTC
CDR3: CASSLEAGAYEQYF

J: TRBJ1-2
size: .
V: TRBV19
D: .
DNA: TGTGCCAGTAGCCCCGCCGCGAGGGTGGGGGGCTACACCTTC
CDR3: CASSPAARVGGYTF

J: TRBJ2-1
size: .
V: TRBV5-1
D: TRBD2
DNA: TGCGCCAGCAGCTTTAGCGGGCCCAACTCCTACAATGAGCAGTTCTTC
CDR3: CASSFSGPNSYNEQFF

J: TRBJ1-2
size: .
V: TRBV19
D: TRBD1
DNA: TGTGCCAGTAGTATGCCGGGACAGATCTATGGCTACACCTTC
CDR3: CASSMPGQIYGYTF

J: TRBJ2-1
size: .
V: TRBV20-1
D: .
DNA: TGCAGTGCCCTCTTCAATGAGCAGTTCTTC
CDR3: CSALFNEQFF

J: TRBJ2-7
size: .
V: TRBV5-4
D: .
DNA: TGTGCCAGCAGCTTGACGGGGAAGAACGAGCAGTACTTC
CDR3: CASSLTGKNEQYF

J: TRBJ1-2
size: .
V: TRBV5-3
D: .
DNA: TGTGCCATCCAACTCCGGGGGGCTGATGGCTACACCTTC
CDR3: CAIQLRGADGYTF

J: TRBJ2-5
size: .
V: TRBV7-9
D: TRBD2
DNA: TGTGCCAGCACCTACTTGACGGCGGGAGGGCCGGGAGAGACCCAGTACTTC
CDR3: CASTYLTAGGPGETQYF

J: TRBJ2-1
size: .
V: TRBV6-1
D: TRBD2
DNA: TGTGCCAGCAGTGGGACTAGCGGGAGGGGTATGCCCTACAATGAGCAGTTCTTC
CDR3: CASSGTSGRGMPYNEQFF

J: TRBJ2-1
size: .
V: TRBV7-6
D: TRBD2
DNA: TGTGCCAGCAGCTTCTTACTAGCGGGTACCTACAATGAGCAGTTCTTC
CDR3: CASSFLLAGTYNEQFF

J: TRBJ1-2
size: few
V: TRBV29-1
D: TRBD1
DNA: TGCAGCGTTGCTGGGACAGGGTCGCGGTCGGGCTATGGCTACACCTTC
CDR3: CSVAGTGSRSGYGYTF

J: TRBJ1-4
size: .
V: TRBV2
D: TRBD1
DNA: TGTGCCAGCAGTGGACAGGGCGAAAAACTGTTTTTT
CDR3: CASSGQGEKLFF

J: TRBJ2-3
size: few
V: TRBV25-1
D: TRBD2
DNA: TGTGCCAGCAGTGAATGGAGCGGGGGGGCCAGGGCAGATACGCAGTATTTT
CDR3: CASSEWSGGARADTQYF